Below, one T cell receptor (beta chain) is given with its context. At one of its ends the junction is not consistent with the germline gene, which may arise from a read error. TCRdb's table, derived via immunoSEQ multiplex PCR, lists solely in-frame clones and lacks some. Among about 68,000 clones listed, approximately 81% were seen once. The data were taken from a study of OX40 agonist ivuxolimab in advanced cancers. Study background: In this cohort, patients received ivuxolimab, an agonistic anti-OX40 (CD134) antibody.

CDR3 length: 13 residues. The V gene's germline CDR1 is SSHAT and CDR2 FNYEAQ (reference sequence). This sequence was found in an adult with an advanced solid tumor such as melanoma, head and neck, liver or kidney cancer. Source: CD4+ or CD8+ T cells sorted from blood, taken in a trial of the OX40 agonist ivuxolimab. The chain combines TRBV7-7 with TRBJ2-5; D possibly corresponds to TRBD1 (5 bases). This CDR3 is CASSLEGQLAQYF. The CDR3 bases are TGTGCTAGCAGCTTGGAAGGACAATTGGCCCAGTACTTC.